A selection of T cell receptor beta chains follows, all from one sample in a study of T cells in Graves' hyperthyroidism and ophthalmopathy. TCRdb re-called the multiplex PCR reads with MiXCR, one entry per CDR3 protein. The data show approximately 49,000 distinct CDR3 sequences, about 53% seen once. Material for sequencing was peripheral blood or thyroid tissue (not recorded which). The receptors were sampled from a man younger than 30 with Graves' hyperthyroidism. Each CDR3 is given with its conserved first and last residue. The order of the fields is D gene, V gene, CDR3 length, J gene, clone size, CDR3 DNA, CDR3 protein. A D gene is named only where the DNA matches it firmly. Some rows mark clone size as missing; the rest say once, few, many or name a class of expanded clone.

NA,TRBV7-2,15,TRBJ1-1,many,TGTGCCAGCAGCTTCGGCGGAATGATGAACACTGAAGCTTTCTTT,CASSFGGMMNTEAFF
NA,TRBV29-1,14,TRBJ2-5,many,TGCAGCGTTGAAGATCCGGGCACCCAAGAGACCCAGTACTTC,CSVEDPGTQETQYF
TRBD1,TRBV7-6,16,TRBJ2-7,NA,TGTGCCAGCAGCTTAGCGTCGGGACAGGGCTCCTACGAGCAGTACTTC,CASSLASGQGSYEQYF
NA,TRBV12-3/TRBV12-4,14,TRBJ1-1,many,TGTGCCAGCAGTTTTTCAGGGTCTAACACTGAAGCTTTCTTT,CASSFSGSNTEAFF
NA,TRBV2,9,TRBJ1-2,NA,TGCGCCAGCATTTTCCACTACATCTTC,CASIFHYIF
NA,TRBV6-4,15,TRBJ2-7,many,TGTGCCAGCAGTGACCGGGGACGGGGATCCTACGAGCAGTACTTC,CASSDRGRGSYEQYF
TRBD1,TRBV12-3/TRBV12-4,14,TRBJ2-5,NA,TGTGCCAGCAGTCCGCGACAGGGGCAAGAGACCCAGTACTTC,CASSPRQGQETQYF
NA,TRBV30,15,TRBJ1-1,many,TGTGCCTGGAACGGGGTCCAGGGGATGAACACTGAAGCTTTCTTT,CAWNGVQGMNTEAFF
NA,TRBV15,16,TRBJ1-5,NA,TGTGCCACCAGCAGAGATTGGAGGGTTGTCAATCAGCCCCAGCATTTT,CATSRDWRVVNQPQHF
NA,TRBV14,14,TRBJ2-7,few,TGTGCCAGCAGCCAGGCAGACTTGTACCACGAGCAGTACTTC,CASSQADLYHEQYF
NA,TRBV15,15,TRBJ1-5,NA,TGTGCCACCAGCAGGGATCGGGGGGACTATCAGCCCCAGCATTTT,CATSRDRGDYQPQHF
NA,TRBV4-3,16,TRBJ1-2,many,TGCGCCAGCAGCCAAGTGGTCTTACTCTATAACTATGGCTACACCTTC,CASSQVVLLYNYGYTF
TRBD1,TRBV7-2,16,TRBJ2-7,many,TGTGCCAGCAGCCCCAGGACAGGCGCTTTCTCGAGCGAGCAGTACTTC,CASSPRTGAFSSEQYF
NA,TRBV19,12,TRBJ1-2,NA,TGTGCCAGTAGTTCCGGGGGGAGGGGCTACACCTTC,CASSSGGRGYTF
NA,TRBV4-3,16,TRBJ2-7,many,TGCGCCAGCAGCGAGACGCTCTGGGACACTACCTACGAGCAGTACTTC,CASSETLWDTTYEQYF
NA,TRBV10-3,13,TRBJ2-7,NA,TGTGCCATCAGTGGACCGAATACCTACGAGCAGTACTTC,CAISGPNTYEQYF